The 12 T cell receptor beta chains in this list originate from one sample, sequenced in a study of blood T cell repertoires in COVID-19. Libraries were prepared by immunoSEQ multiplex PCR; TCRdb keeps only in-frame clonotypes and omits some of them. The repertoire holds under 300,000 clones, with 83% as singletons. Sequenced: peripheral blood. These receptor sequences come from a woman aged 50 to 60 who had recovered from COVID-19.

The chain links TRBV5-6 to TRBJ1-1; 9 bases agree with TRBD1. Trimming took 4 bases from V and 1 from J; bases not matched to a gene: 5. Germline CDR1 reads SGHDT; CDR2 reads YYEEEE. The CDR3 length is 15 residues. CDR3 nucleotides: TGTGCCAGCAGCGGGATGACAGGGGGGAACACTGAAGCTTTCTTT. Protein sequence: CASSGMTGGNTEAFF.

The CDR3 DNA follows: TGTGCCAGCAGGGACGACAGTTACACTGAAGCTTTCTTT. This gives the protein CASRDDSYTEAFF. The chain carries TRBV2 and TRBJ1-1, with a weak D call TRBD1 (5 bases). V lost 6 bases, J lost 3 bases, and 11 bases lay in between. Germline V gene lookup returns CDR1 SNHLY and CDR2 FYNNEI. This CDR3 contains 13 residues.

The chain links TRBV6-2 or TRBV6-3 to TRBJ2-5; D may be TRBD2 (7 bases). CDR1 MNHEY and CDR2 SVGEGT come from the germline V gene. The length of the CDR3 is 14 residues. V was trimmed by 6 bases and J by 4 bases, leaving 15 bases between them. The CDR3 coding sequence is TGTGCCAGCAGCCGAGGGGGGGGGTTAGAGACCCAGTACTTC. Protein: CASSRGGGLETQYF.

V usage is TRBV19 and J usage is TRBJ1-3; 10 bases are a match to TRBD1. Germline lookup yields CDR1 LNHDA and CDR2 SQIVND (reference sequence). This CDR3 comprises 13 residues. The junction had 5 bases not matched to a gene; V was cut back by 7 bases and J by 8 bases. This CDR3 is CASTRDRGDTIYF. The CDR3 DNA reads TGTGCCAGTACCCGGGACAGGGGAGACACCATATATTTT.

The rearrangement uses TRBV28 and TRBJ2-5; D is perhaps TRBD1 (5 bases). The CDR3 is 11 amino acids. The germline V gene has CDR1 MDHEN and CDR2 SYDVKM. Trimming removed 5 bases at V and 8 bases at J, with 9 bases between. The CDR3 DNA is TGTGCCAGCAGTGCCCAGGGAACCCAGTACTTC. As protein: CASSAQGTQYF. Variable domain in full (rest from reference TRBV28 and TRBJ2-5): DVKVTQSSRYLVKRTGEKVFLECVQDMDHENMFWYRQDPGLGLRLIYFSYDVKMKEKGDIPEGYSVSREKKERFSLILESASTNQTSMYLCASSAQGTQYFGPGTRLLVL.

The V gene is TRBV7-9, the J gene TRBJ2-7; no firm D call. Trimming removed 4 bases at V and 6 bases at J, with 16 bases between. This CDR3 is 14 amino acids long. The germline gives CDR1 SEHNR, CDR2 FQNEAQ (reference sequence). CDR3 loop: CASSSRVSYSEQYF. In nucleotides, the CDR3 is TGTGCCAGCAGCTCCCGGGTCAGTTATTCCGAGCAGTACTTC.

The chain has TRBV18 and TRBJ2-5, with a tentative D call TRBD2 (5 bases). Deletions cut 3 bases from V and 4 bases from J, with 15 bases between. Germline V CDR1 and CDR2: KGHSH, LQKENI. The length of the CDR3 is 15 residues. The CDR3 reads CASSPRTAKVETQYF. CDR3 in DNA: TGTGCCAGCTCACCCAGGACTGCCAAAGTAGAGACCCAGTACTTC.

The rearrangement uses TRBV7-2 and TRBJ1-5; D ambiguous. The CDR3 runs 13 residues. The germline V gene encodes CDR1 SGHTA and CDR2 FQGNSA. Between the trimmed V and J ends, which lost 5 bases and 4 bases, there was a span of 9 bases. In DNA, the CDR3 is TGTGCCAGCAGCCGTAGAGAAAATCAGCCCCAGCATTTT. This sequence encodes CASSRRENQPQHF.

The chain has TRBV19 and TRBJ2-7, with D perhaps matching TRBD1 (5 bases). V lost 4 bases and J 3 bases, leaving 16 bases between the germline ends. Per germline, CDR1 LNHDA and CDR2 SQIVND (reference sequence). The CDR3 length is 15 residues. DNA for the CDR3: TGTGCCAGTAGTACTAGGGGCCTCAGCAACTACGAGCAGTACTTC. The encoded protein is CASSTRGLSNYEQYF.

This chain joins TRBV3-1 (or the pseudogene TRBV3-2) and TRBJ1-1, with 7 bases matching TRBD1. V shed 5 bases and J 2 bases; nucleotides not matched to a gene: 11. This CDR3 is 16 amino acids long. Germline V gene lookup returns CDR1 LGHDT and CDR2 YNNKEL (reference sequence). In DNA, the CDR3 is TGTGCCAGCAGCAACACCGGGACAGCCACAAACACTGAAGCTTTCTTT. Translated, it gives CASSNTGTATNTEAFF.

The CDR3 loop reads CASSDRDNSPLHF. CDR3 nucleotide sequence: TGTGCCAGCAGTGACAGAGATAATTCACCCCTCCACTTT. This chain links TRBV6-2 or TRBV6-3 with TRBJ1-6; D possibly corresponds to TRBD1 (5 bases). Germline-derived CDR1 and CDR2 are MNHEY and SVGEGT. V lost 5 bases and J lost 5, with 7 bases in between. This CDR3 spans 13 amino acids.

The chain employs TRBV11-2 and TRBJ2-7; TRBD2 aligns across 7 bases. This CDR3 contains 14 residues. CDR1 is SGHAT and CDR2 is FQNNGV in the germline V gene. J lost 5 bases, V lost 0 bases, and 4 bases had no gene match. The CDR3 region has the DNA TGTGCCAGCAGCTTAGACGGGGGGTCCGACGAGCAGTACTTC. Translating it yields CASSLDGGSDEQYF.